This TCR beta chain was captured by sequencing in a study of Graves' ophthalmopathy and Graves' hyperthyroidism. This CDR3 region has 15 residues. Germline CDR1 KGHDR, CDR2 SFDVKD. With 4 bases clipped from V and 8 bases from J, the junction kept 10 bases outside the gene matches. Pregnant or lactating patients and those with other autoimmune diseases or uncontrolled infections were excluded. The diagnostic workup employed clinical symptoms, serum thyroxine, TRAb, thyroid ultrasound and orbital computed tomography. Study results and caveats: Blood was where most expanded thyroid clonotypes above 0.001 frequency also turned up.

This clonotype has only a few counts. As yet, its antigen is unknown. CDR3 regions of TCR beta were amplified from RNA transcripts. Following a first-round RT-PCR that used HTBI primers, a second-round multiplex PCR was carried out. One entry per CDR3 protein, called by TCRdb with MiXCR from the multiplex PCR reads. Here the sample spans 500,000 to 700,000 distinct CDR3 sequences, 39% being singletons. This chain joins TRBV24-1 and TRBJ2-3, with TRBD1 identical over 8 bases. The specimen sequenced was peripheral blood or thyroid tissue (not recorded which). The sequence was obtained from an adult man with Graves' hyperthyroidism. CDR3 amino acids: CATSDRGQGEGTQYF. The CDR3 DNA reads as TGTGCCACCAGTGACCGCGGACAGGGTGAGGGTACGCAGTATTTT.